This TCR beta chain derives from a study of blood T cell repertoires in COVID-19. As handled by the study authors: By means of reference gene primer amplification, nucleated cell counts were estimated. TCRdb's table, derived via immunoSEQ multiplex PCR, lists solely in-frame clones and lacks some. V, J and clone size derive from that table, while D and trimming were established from the DNA sequence. This sample has about 99,000 clones, with about 80% found just once. CDR3 length equals 16 residues. Germline V CDR1 and CDR2: LNHDA, SQIVND (reference sequence). Trimming at V came to 5 bases and at J to 5 bases, leaving 12 bases not matched to a gene.

The source is a human donor in a cohort sampled during active or convalescent COVID-19. The source material was peripheral blood. The J gene is TRBJ1-5, the V gene TRBV19; 7 nucleotides agree with TRBD1. CDR3 residues: CASSPLSGTEYQPQHF. The CDR3 nucleotides read TGTGCCAGTAGTCCCCTATCCGGGACAGAGTATCAGCCCCAGCATTTT.